What follows are 28 T cell receptor beta chains derived from one specimen sequenced in a study of Tregs in tolerant kidney transplant recipients. TCRdb's table, derived via immunoSEQ multiplex PCR, lists solely in-frame clones and lacks some. Among about 240,000 clones listed, 84% were seen once. Sequencing used CD4+ T cells from blood. The receptors here all came from a human donor in good health.

The V and J genes are TRBV10-3 and TRBJ1-1; no clear D. In germline, CDR1 is ENHRY, CDR2 SYGVKD. V dropped 3 bases and J dropped 5 bases, with 4 bases sitting between them. CDR3 size: 11 residues. CDR3 sequence: CAISDLTEAFF. The CDR3 DNA reads TGTGCCATCAGTGATCTGACTGAAGCTTTCTTT.

The chain uses TRBV19 and TRBJ2-2, with D unclear. The CDR3 contains 14 residues. The germline V and J ends were trimmed by 7 bases and 4 bases, with 13 bases remaining between them. CDR1 LNHDA and CDR2 SQIVND come from the germline V gene (reference sequence). In nucleotides, the CDR3 is TGTGCCAGTAAAGCTCGGGTGAGCACCGGGGAGCTGTTTTTT. Amino acid sequence: CASKARVSTGELFF.

The chain recombines TRBV18 with TRBJ2-5, with 7 positions matching TRBD1. Germline trimming cut 5 bases from V and 2 bases from J; bases unmatched to any gene: 5. The CDR3 is made up of 14 amino acids. Per germline, CDR1 KGHSH and CDR2 LQKENI. The DNA of the CDR3 is TGTGCCAGCTCAATTGACAGGGCGCAAGAGACCCAGTACTTC. As protein: CASSIDRAQETQYF.

The V gene is TRBV5-1, the J gene TRBJ2-3, with TRBD1 matching 9 bases. The CDR3 sequence is 15 residues long. The germline gives CDR1 SGHRS, CDR2 YFSETQ. After removal of 3 bases from V and 3 bases from J, the junction contained 5 bases not matched to a gene. The CDR3 loop reads CASSSDRGGTDTQYF. CDR3 nucleotide sequence: TGCGCCAGCAGCTCGGACAGGGGTGGTACAGATACGCAGTATTTT.

This clone was observed a few times. The CDR3 nucleotides are TGTGCCAGCACCGGAAGGGGGGGCACTGAAGCTTTCTTT. Protein sequence: CASTGRGGTEAFF. The rearrangement joins TRBV6-5 to TRBJ1-1, with TRBD1 as a possible D gene (6 bases). The CDR3 has 13 residues. Germline V gene sequence: CDR1 MNHEY, CDR2 SVGAGI. Trimming stripped 7 bases from V and 4 bases from J, with 13 bases between.

This clone has only a few counts. The gene calls are TRBV18 and TRBJ1-5; 7 bases agree with TRBD1. The germline V gene encodes CDR1 KGHSH and CDR2 LQKENI. CDR3 size: 16 residues. Trimming took 6 bases from V and 3 from J; bases not matched to a gene: 11. The CDR3 sequence: CASSPNRGGDNQPQHF. CDR3 coding DNA: TGTGCCAGCTCCCCCAACAGGGGAGGGGACAATCAGCCCCAGCATTTT.

V gene TRBV7-9 combines with J gene TRBJ2-3; D unclear. V lost 4 bases, J lost 6 bases, and 5 bases lay in between. This CDR3 has 11 residues. Germline CDR1 SEHNR, CDR2 FQNEAQ (reference sequence). The CDR3 sequence is CASSSLDTQYF. The CDR3 region has the DNA TGTGCCAGCAGCTCCTTGGATACGCAGTATTTT.

The V and J genes are TRBV19 and TRBJ2-1, with TRBD2 matching 10 bases. Germline-derived CDR1 and CDR2 are LNHDA and SQIVND (reference sequence). The CDR3 is 16 residues long. V lost 6 bases and J lost 4; bases outside the gene matches: 9. The CDR3 sequence: CASSLAGDDTYNEQFF. CDR3 bases: TGTGCCAGTAGCCTAGCGGGGGATGACACGTACAATGAGCAGTTCTTC.

V gene TRBV5-1 combines with J gene TRBJ2-7; tentative D call: TRBD2 (6 bases). The length of the CDR3 is 15 residues. Germline V gene data show CDR1 as SGHRS and CDR2 as YFSETQ. V lost 1 base, J lost 3 bases, and 14 bases lay in between. CDR3 bases: TGCGCCAGCAGCTTGAACAGGAGGGGAAGCTACGAGCAGTACTTC. As protein: CASSLNRRGSYEQYF.

The V call is TRBV5-6, the J call TRBJ2-3; D is undetermined. Germline CDR1 and CDR2: SGHDT and YYEEEE. The CDR3 loop spans 15 amino acids. Trimming cost V 0 bases and J 3 bases, with 11 bases left between them. Written as DNA, the CDR3 is TGTGCCAGCAGCTTGGGCCCGGGTCAAACAGATACGCAGTATTTT. Protein product: CASSLGPGQTDTQYF.

J is TRBJ2-3 and V is TRBV10-1; D is ambiguous. This CDR3 contains 12 residues. V lost 3 bases and J lost 5, with 6 bases in between. CDR1 WNHNN and CDR2 SYGVQD come from the germline V gene (reference sequence). This CDR3 reads CASSEFGDTQYF. In DNA, the CDR3 is TGCGCCAGCAGTGAATTTGGAGATACGCAGTATTTT.

Only one count was recorded for this clone. The chain combines TRBV15 with TRBJ2-5, with 13 positions matching TRBD2. With the DNA end fitting TRBJ2-7 better, the J assignment may be wrong. Germline V gene lookup returns CDR1 LNHNV and CDR2 YYDKDF (reference sequence). The CDR3 is 18 residues long. In DNA form, the CDR3 reads TGTGCCACCAGCAGAGATGATGGACTAGCGGGGGTGACCTACGAGCAGTACTTC. The encoded protein is CATSRDDGLAGVTYEQYF.

This chain links TRBV2 with TRBJ1-2; D gene unclear. This CDR3 is 14 amino acids long. V lost 6 bases, J lost 6 bases, and 17 bases lay in between. Germline CDR1 is SNHLY and CDR2 is FYNNEI. DNA for the CDR3: TGTGCCAGCAGGGGAAGGGCAGAGTCGCATGGCTACACCTTC. It codes for CASRGRAESHGYTF. The full variable domain, its missing parts supplied by reference TRBV2 and TRBJ1-2, is EPEVTQTPSHQVTQMGQEVILRCVPISNHLYFYWYRQILGQKVEFLVSFYNNEISEKSEIFDDQFSVERPDGSNFTLKIRSTKLEDSAMYFCASRGRAESHGYTFGSGTRLTVV.

The V gene is TRBV5-1, the J gene TRBJ2-7; D remains unclear. V shed 1 base and J shed 1 base, with 15 bases lying between them. There are 16 residues in the CDR3. Looked up from germline, CDR1 is SGHRS and CDR2 is YFSETQ. The CDR3, as DNA: TGCGCCAGCAGCTTGACCTCAACCGCCGGGTCCTACGAGCAGTACTTC. Its translation: CASSLTSTAGSYEQYF.

V and J are TRBV28 and TRBJ2-7; 8 bases match TRBD2. Germline assignment: CDR1 MDHEN and CDR2 SYDVKM. J gave up 2 bases and V 5 bases, and 5 bases lay outside the gene matches. CDR3 size: 14 residues. The chain's CDR3 is CASSISGRAYEQYF. The CDR3 DNA reads as TGTGCCAGCAGTATAAGCGGGAGAGCCTACGAGCAGTACTTC.

The gene calls are TRBV11-2 and TRBJ2-3; weak D call: TRBD2 (6 bases). The CDR3 extends over 13 amino acids. V was shortened by 3 bases and J by 6 bases, with 10 bases between the two germline ends. CDR1 is SGHAT and CDR2 is FQNNGV in the germline V gene. The CDR3 DNA is TGTGCCAGCAGCTTTGCGGGACTGGATACGCAGTATTTT. Its translation: CASSFAGLDTQYF.

The chain couples TRBV9 to TRBJ2-5; D ambiguous. The closer fit of TRBJ2-7 to the DNA end suggests the J call may be wrong. Germline CDR1 is SGDLS and CDR2 is YYNGEE. The length of the CDR3 is 14 residues. The DNA of the CDR3 is TGTGCCAGCAGCGTAGCTCCTTTCCGATACGAGCAGTACTTC. Residues: CASSVAPFRYEQYF.

The chain recombines TRBV5-4 with TRBJ1-4; D possibly corresponds to TRBD1 (5 bases). CDR1 and CDR2 from the germline V gene are SGHNT and YYREEE (reference sequence). V shed 0 bases and J shed 0 bases, with 6 bases lying between them. CDR3 size: 15 residues. CDR3 residues: CASSLGGTTNEKLFF. The CDR3 DNA reads TGTGCCAGCAGCTTGGGGGGGACAACTAATGAAAAACTGTTTTTT.

The chain employs TRBV7-9 and TRBJ1-2; D is unclear. Germline V gene lookup returns CDR1 SEHNR and CDR2 FQNEAQ (reference sequence). Between the trimmed V and J ends, which lost 6 bases and 3 bases, there was a span of 14 bases. This CDR3 comprises 14 residues. The CDR3 bases are TGTGCCAGCAGAGGATGGACGGACGACTATGGCTACACCTTC. Translation gives CASRGWTDDYGYTF.

This clone was seen a single time. This sequence joins TRBV19 and TRBJ2-7; 7 positions agree with TRBD1. Trimming took 6 bases from V and 2 from J; bases not matched to a gene: 10. The CDR3 is 15 amino acids. The germline CDR1 and CDR2 sequences are LNHDA and SQIVND (reference sequence). The CDR3 region is CASSTGTVRAYEQYF. The CDR3 DNA reads as TGTGCCAGTAGCACCGGGACAGTAAGGGCCTACGAGCAGTACTTC.

This clone has a handful of counts. This sequence joins TRBV30 and TRBJ2-5; D might be TRBD1 or TRBD2, each matching 5 bases. CDR1 GTSNPN and CDR2 SVGIG come from the germline V gene (reference sequence). V was pared by 4 bases and J by 1 base, with 16 bases between. The CDR3 is 15 amino acids. Written as DNA, the CDR3 is TGTGCCTGGACTCCGGGGCAGACGACCCAAGAGACCCAGTACTTC. Encoded protein: CAWTPGQTTQETQYF.

In its sample, this clone was seen once. The V call is TRBV13, the J call TRBJ2-7; tentatively, D is TRBD1 (6 bases). V was shortened by 6 bases and J by 10 bases, with 16 bases between the two germline ends. CDR3 length equals 12 residues. Germline V lookup: CDR1 PRHDT, CDR2 FYEKMQ (reference sequence). In nucleotides, the CDR3 is TGTGCCAGCAGTCGGACAGCCCAAGTTCAGTACTTC. Protein: CASSRTAQVQYF.

This chain uses TRBV11-2 with TRBJ2-2; TRBD2 might be the D (6 bases). V was pared by 1 base and J by 4 bases, with 13 bases between. The CDR3 is 16 amino acids. Germline CDR1 is SGHAT and CDR2 is FQNNGV. The DNA of the CDR3 is TGTGCCAGCAGCTTAGCGGGGAGGTCCTTCACCGGGGAGCTGTTTTTT. It yields the protein CASSLAGRSFTGELFF.

The V call is TRBV6-5, the J call TRBJ1-4; D gene uncertain. The CDR3 covers 14 residues. The germline V gene has CDR1 MNHEY and CDR2 SVGAGI. Trimming pared 5 bases from V and 6 bases from J, leaving 13 bases between. The CDR3 loop is CASSPTGLYEKLFF. The DNA of the CDR3 is TGTGCCAGCAGTCCCACCGGACTATATGAAAAACTGTTTTTT.

The chain links TRBV18 to TRBJ2-3; 10 nucleotides agree with TRBD2. Germline CDR1 is KGHSH and CDR2 is LQKENI. This CDR3 region has 18 residues. V shed 1 base, J shed 3 bases, and the junction held 10 bases outside the gene matches. The CDR3 region has the DNA TGTGCCAGCTCACCACGGCAAGCGGGGGGGACACAAACAGATACGCAGTATTTT. Its protein product is CASSPRQAGGTQTDTQYF.

V and J are TRBV15 and TRBJ2-5; TRBD1 or TRBD2 may be the D gene (5 bases each). This CDR3 comprises 15 residues. Trimming took off 0 bases at V and 4 bases at J, with 12 bases between the two ends. Germline CDR1 and CDR2: LNHNV and YYDKDF (reference sequence). CDR3: CATSRDRGAGETQYF. In DNA, the CDR3 is TGTGCCACCAGCAGAGATCGAGGGGCTGGAGAGACCCAGTACTTC.

The rearrangement links TRBV28 to TRBJ1-5; D unresolved. V shed 6 bases and J shed 2 bases, with 11 bases lying between them. CDR1 and CDR2 from the germline V gene are MDHEN and SYDVKM. The CDR3 is 14 amino acids. CDR3 DNA: TGTGCCAGCAGCGAGAGGTACGGCAATCAGCCCCAGCATTTT. Amino acid sequence: CASSERYGNQPQHF. The whole variable domain, filled in from reference TRBV28 and TRBJ1-5, reads DVKVTQSSRYLVKRTGEKVFLECVQDMDHENMFWYRQDPGLGLRLIYFSYDVKMKEKGDIPEGYSVSREKKERFSLILESASTNQTSMYLCASSERYGNQPQHFGDGTRLSIL.

The rearrangement joins TRBV11-2 to TRBJ2-1, with a weak D call TRBD2 (5 bases). V was trimmed by 2 bases and J by 6 bases, leaving 11 bases between them. Germline assignment: CDR1 SGHAT and CDR2 FQNNGV. The CDR3 sequence is 14 residues long. CDR3 coding DNA: TGTGCCAGCAGCTTACTCCCTAGCTTCAATGAGCAGTTCTTC. The encoded protein is CASSLLPSFNEQFF. Filled out from reference TRBV11-2 and TRBJ2-1, the complete variable domain reads EAGVAQSPRYKIIEKRQSVAFWCNPISGHATLYWYQQILGQGPKLLIQFQNNGVVDDSQLPKDRFSAERLKGVDSTLKIQPAKLEDSAVYLCASSLLPSFNEQFFGPGTRLTVL.